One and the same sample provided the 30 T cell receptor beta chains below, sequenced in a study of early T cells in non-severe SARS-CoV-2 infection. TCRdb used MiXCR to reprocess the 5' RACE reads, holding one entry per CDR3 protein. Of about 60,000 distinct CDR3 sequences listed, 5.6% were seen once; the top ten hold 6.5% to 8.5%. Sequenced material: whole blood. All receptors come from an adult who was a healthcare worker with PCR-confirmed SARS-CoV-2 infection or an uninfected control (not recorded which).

The CDR3 is CASSLAGGGRNTEAFF. The DNA for the CDR3 is TGTGCCAGCAGCTTAGCAGGCGGAGGGCGGAACACTGAAGCTTTCTTT. V and J are TRBV7-9 and TRBJ1-1; D not resolved. With 0 bases removed from V and 1 base from J, the gap between germline ends came to 12 bases. Germline V gene data show CDR1 as SEHNR and CDR2 as FQNEAQ (reference sequence). The CDR3 length is 16 residues.

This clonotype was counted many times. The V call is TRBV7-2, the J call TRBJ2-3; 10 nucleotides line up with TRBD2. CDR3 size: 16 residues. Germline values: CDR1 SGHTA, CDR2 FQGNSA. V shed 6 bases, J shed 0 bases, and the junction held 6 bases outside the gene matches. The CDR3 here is CASRGPGLASTDTQYF. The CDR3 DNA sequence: TGTGCCAGCAGGGGACCGGGACTAGCGAGCACAGATACGCAGTATTTT.

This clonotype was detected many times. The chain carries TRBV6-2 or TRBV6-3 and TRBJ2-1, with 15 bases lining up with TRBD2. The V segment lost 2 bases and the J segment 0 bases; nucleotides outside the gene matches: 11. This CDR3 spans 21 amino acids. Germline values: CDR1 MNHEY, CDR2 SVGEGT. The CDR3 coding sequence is TGTGCCAGCAGTTACGGGATTGGGACTAGCGGGGGGCTGGCCTCCTACAATGAGCAGTTCTTC. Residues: CASSYGIGTSGGLASYNEQFF.

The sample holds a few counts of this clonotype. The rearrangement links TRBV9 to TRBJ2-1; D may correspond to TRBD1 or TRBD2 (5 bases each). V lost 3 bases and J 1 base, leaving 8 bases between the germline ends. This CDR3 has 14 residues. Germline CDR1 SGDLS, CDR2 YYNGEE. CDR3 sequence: CASSEWGSYNEQFF. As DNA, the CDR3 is TGTGCCAGCAGCGAGTGGGGGTCCTACAATGAGCAGTTCTTC. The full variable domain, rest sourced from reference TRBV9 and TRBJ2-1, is DSGVTQTPKHLITATGQRVTLRCSPRSGDLSVYWYQQSLDQGLQFLIQYYNGEERAKGNILERFSAQQFPDLHSELNLSSLELGDSALYFCASSEWGSYNEQFFGPGTRLTVL.

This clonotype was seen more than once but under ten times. The CDR3 spells CASSFPSGGGPLHF. CDR3 DNA: TGTGCCAGCAGTTTTCCTTCTGGAGGCGGACCCCTCCACTTT. This chain uses TRBV27 with TRBJ1-6; unclear D gene. The length of the CDR3 is 14 residues. Germline CDR1 reads MNHEY; CDR2 reads SMNVEV (reference sequence). V lost 3 bases and J 12 bases, leaving 15 bases between the germline ends.

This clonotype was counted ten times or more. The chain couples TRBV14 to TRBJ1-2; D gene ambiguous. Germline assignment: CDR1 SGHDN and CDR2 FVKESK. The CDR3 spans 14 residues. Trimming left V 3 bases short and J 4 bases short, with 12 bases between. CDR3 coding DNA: TGTGCCAGCAGCCAGGCCGACCGGACCTATGGCTACACCTTC. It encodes CASSQADRTYGYTF.

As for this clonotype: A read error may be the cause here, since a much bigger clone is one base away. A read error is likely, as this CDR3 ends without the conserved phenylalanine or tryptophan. The CDR3 loop is CASSSYRETQYY. CDR3 sequence (DNA): TGTGCCAGCAGCTCCTACCGGGAGACCCAGTACTAC. The V and J genes are TRBV7-2 and TRBJ2-5; unclear D gene. Germline CDR1 reads SGHTA; CDR2 reads FQGNSA. The CDR3 loop spans 12 amino acids. V was clipped by 4 bases and J by 5 bases, with 8 bases between them.

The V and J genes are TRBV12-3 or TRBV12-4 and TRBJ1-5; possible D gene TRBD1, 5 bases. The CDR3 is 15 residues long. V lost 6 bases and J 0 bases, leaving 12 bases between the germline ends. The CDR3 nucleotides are TGTGCCAGCAGCCCCTGGAGGGGTAGCAATCAGCCCCAGCATTTT. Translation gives CASSPWRGSNQPQHF.

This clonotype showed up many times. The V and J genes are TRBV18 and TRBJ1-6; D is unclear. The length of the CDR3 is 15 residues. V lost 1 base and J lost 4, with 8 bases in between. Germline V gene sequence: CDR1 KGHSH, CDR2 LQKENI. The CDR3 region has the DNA TGTGCCAGCTCACCACTCGACGGATATAATTCACCCCTCCACTTT. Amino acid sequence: CASSPLDGYNSPLHF.

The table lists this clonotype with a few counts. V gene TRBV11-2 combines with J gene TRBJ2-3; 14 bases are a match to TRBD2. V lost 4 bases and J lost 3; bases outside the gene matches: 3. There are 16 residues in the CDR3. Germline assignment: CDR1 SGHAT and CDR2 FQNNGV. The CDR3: CASSYWTSGGTDTQYF. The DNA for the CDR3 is TGTGCCAGCAGCTATTGGACTAGCGGGGGGACAGATACGCAGTATTTT.

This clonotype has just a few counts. The CDR3 DNA reads TGTGCCAGCAGCTTAGTCGGGGCCAGCACAGATACGCAGTATTTT. This sequence encodes CASSLVGASTDTQYF. The V and J genes are TRBV11-1 and TRBJ2-3, with D tentatively TRBD1 or TRBD2 (5 bases each). Germline CDR1 SGHAT, CDR2 FQDESV (reference sequence). CDR3 length equals 15 residues. The V and J ends lost 1 base and 0 bases respectively, with 8 bases between them.

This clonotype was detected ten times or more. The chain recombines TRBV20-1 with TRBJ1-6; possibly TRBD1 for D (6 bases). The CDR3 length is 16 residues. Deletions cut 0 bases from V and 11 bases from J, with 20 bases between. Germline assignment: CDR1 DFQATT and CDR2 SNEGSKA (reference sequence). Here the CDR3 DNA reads TGCAGTGCTAGAGAAAACATAAACAGGGAGGAGGCACCCCTCCACTTT. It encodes CSARENINREEAPLHF.

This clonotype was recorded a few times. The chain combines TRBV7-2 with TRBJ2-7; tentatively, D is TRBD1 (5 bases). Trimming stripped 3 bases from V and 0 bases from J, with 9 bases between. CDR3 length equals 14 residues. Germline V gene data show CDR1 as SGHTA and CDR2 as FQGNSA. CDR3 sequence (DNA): TGTGCCAGCAGCTTCGGCGACAGCTCCTACGAGCAGTACTTC. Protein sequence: CASSFGDSSYEQYF.

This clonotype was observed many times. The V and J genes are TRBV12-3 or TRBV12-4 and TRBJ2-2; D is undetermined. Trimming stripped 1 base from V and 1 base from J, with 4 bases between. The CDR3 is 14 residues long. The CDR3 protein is CASSLVQNTGELFF. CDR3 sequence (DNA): TGTGCCAGCAGTTTAGTCCAGAACACCGGGGAGCTGTTTTTT.

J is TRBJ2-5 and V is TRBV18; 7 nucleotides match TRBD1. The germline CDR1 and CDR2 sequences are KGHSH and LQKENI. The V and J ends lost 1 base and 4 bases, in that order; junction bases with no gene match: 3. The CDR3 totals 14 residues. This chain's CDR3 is CASSPQTGRETQYF. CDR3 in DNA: TGTGCCAGCTCACCACAGACAGGGAGAGAGACCCAGTACTTC.

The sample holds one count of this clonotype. Written as DNA, the CDR3 is TGCAGCGTTTTCCGAAAGGGCGACAGGTGGGGCCTGCAGTACTTC. Its translation is CSVFRKGDRWGLQYF. The chain combines TRBV29-1 with TRBJ2-7; D is perhaps TRBD1 (6 bases). The CDR3 is 15 residues long. Trimming took off 5 bases at V and 9 bases at J, with 26 bases between the two ends. Germline V lookup: CDR1 SQVTM, CDR2 ANQGSEA.

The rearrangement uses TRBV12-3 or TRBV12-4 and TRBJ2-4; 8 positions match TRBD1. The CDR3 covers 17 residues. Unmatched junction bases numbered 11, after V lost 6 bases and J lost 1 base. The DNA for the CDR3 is TGTGCCAGCAGGCCGAGACAGGGGATCCTCGCCAAAAACATTCAGTACTTC. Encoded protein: CASRPRQGILAKNIQYF.

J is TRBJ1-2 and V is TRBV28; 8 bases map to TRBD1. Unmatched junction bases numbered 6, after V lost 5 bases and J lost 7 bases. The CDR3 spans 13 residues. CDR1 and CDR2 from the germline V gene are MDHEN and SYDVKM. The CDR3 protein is CASSLPGGSGYTF. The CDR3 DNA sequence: TGTGCCAGCAGTCTACCAGGGGGCAGTGGCTACACCTTC.

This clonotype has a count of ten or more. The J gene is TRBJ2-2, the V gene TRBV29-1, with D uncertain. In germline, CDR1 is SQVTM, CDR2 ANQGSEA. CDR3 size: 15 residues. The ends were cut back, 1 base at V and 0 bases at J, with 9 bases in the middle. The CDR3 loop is CSVEVQGPNTGELFF. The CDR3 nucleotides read TGCAGCGTTGAAGTGCAAGGCCCGAACACCGGGGAGCTGTTTTTT.

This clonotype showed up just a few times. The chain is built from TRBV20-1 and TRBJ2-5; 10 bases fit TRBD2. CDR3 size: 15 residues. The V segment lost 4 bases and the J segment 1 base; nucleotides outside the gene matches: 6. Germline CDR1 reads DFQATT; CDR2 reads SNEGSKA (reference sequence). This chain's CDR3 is CSATKSGGAQETQYF. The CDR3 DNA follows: TGCAGTGCTACTAAGAGCGGGGGGGCCCAAGAGACCCAGTACTTC.

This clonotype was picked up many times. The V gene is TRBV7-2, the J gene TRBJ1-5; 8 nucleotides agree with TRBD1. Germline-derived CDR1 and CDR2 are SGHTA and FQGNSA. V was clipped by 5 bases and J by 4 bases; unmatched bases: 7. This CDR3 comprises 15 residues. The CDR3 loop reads CASSPGQGENQPQHF. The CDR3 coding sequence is TGTGCCAGCAGCCCCGGACAGGGAGAGAATCAGCCCCAGCATTTT. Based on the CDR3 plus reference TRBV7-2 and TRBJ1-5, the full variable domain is GAGVSQSPSNKVTEKGKDVELRCDPISGHTALYWYRQSLGQGLEFLIYFQGNSAPDKSGLPSDRFSAERTGGSVSTLTIQRTQQEDSAVYLCASSPGQGENQPQHFGDGTRLSIL.

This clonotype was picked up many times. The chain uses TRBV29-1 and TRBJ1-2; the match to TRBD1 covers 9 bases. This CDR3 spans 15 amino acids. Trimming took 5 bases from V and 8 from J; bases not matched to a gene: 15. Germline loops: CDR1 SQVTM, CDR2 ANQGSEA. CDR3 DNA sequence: TGCAGCGTTCAGGGGGACAGGGTTTTTATGGGCGGCTACACCTTC. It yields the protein CSVQGDRVFMGGYTF.

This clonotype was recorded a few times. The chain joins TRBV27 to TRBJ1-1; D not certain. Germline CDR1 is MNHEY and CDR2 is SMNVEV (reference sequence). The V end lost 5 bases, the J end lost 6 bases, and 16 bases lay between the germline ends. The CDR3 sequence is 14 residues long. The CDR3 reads CASSPRHARAEAFF. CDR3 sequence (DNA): TGTGCCAGCAGTCCCCGACACGCGCGGGCTGAAGCTTTCTTT.

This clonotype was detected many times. As DNA, the CDR3 is TGTGCCAGCAGACTAAATCTTGGGGGGCAGGCCTACACTGAAGCTTTCTTT. This gives the protein CASRLNLGGQAYTEAFF. The rearrangement uses TRBV28 and TRBJ1-1, with TRBD1 as a possible D gene (6 bases). From germline, CDR1 is MDHEN and CDR2 SYDVKM. CDR3 length: 17 amino acids. Trimming removed 6 bases from V and 3 bases from J, with 23 bases in between. Variable domain in full (rest from reference TRBV28 and TRBJ1-1): DVKVTQSSRYLVKRTGEKVFLECVQDMDHENMFWYRQDPGLGLRLIYFSYDVKMKEKGDIPEGYSVSREKKERFSLILESASTNQTSMYLCASRLNLGGQAYTEAFFGQGTRLTVV.

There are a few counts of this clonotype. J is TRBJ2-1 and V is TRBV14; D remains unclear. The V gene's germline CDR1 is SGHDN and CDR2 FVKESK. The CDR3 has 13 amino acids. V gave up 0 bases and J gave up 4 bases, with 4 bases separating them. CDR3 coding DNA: TGTGCCAGCAGCCAAGATTTGTACAATGAGCAGTTCTTC. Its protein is CASSQDLYNEQFF. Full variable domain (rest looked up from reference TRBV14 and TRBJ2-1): EAGVTQFPSHSVIEKGQTVTLRCDPISGHDNLYWYRRVMGKEIKFLLHFVKESKQDESGMPNNRFLAERTGGTYSTLKVQPAELEDSGVYFCASSQDLYNEQFFGPGTRLTVL.

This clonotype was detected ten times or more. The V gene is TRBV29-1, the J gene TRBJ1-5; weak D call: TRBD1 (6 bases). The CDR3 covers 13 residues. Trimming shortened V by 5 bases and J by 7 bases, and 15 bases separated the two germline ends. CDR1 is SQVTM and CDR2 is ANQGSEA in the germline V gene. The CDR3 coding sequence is TGCAGCGTTAGGGCGGGGGCTGAACAGCCCCAGCATTTT. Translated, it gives CSVRAGAEQPQHF. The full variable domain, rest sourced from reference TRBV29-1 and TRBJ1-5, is SAVISQKPSRDICQRGTSLTIQCQVDSQVTMMFWYRQQPGQSLTLIATANQGSEATYESGFVIDKFPISRPNLTFSTLTVSNMSPEDSSIYLCSVRAGAEQPQHFGDGTRLSIL.

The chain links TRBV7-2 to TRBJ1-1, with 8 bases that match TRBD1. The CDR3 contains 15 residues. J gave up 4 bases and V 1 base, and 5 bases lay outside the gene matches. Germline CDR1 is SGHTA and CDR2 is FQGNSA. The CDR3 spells CASSLEDRVGTEAFF. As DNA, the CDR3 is TGTGCCAGCAGCTTAGAGGACAGGGTAGGCACTGAAGCTTTCTTT.

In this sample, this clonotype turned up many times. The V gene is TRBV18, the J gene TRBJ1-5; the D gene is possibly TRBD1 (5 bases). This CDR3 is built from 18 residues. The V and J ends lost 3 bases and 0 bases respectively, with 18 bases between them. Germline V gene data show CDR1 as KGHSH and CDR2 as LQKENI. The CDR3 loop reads CASSPVLWTPSSNQPQHF. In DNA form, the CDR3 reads TGTGCCAGCTCACCCGTGCTTTGGACACCCTCTAGCAATCAGCCCCAGCATTTT. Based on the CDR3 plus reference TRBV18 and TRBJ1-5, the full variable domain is NAGVMQNPRHLVRRRGQEARLRCSPMKGHSHVYWYRQLPEEGLKFMVYLQKENIIDESGMPKERFSAEFPKEGPSILRIQQVVRGDSAAYFCASSPVLWTPSSNQPQHFGDGTRLSIL.

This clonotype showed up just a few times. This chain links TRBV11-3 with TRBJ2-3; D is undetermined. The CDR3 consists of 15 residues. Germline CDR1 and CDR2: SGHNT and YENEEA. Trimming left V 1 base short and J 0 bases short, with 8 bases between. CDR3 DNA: TGTGCCAGCAGCTTAGGGCAGGAAAGCACAGATACGCAGTATTTT. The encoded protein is CASSLGQESTDTQYF.

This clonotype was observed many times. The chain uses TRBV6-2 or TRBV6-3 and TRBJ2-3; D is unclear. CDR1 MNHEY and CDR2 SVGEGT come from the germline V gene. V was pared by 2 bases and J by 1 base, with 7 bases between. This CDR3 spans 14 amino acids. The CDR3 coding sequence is TGTGCCAGCAGTTACGGCCAGCGCACAGATACGCAGTATTTT. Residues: CASSYGQRTDTQYF.